This T cell receptor beta chain derives from a study of blood T cell repertoires in COVID-19. Study in general: Material from acute and convalescent COVID-19 was sourced from the United States, Italy and Spain. From T cells, B-cell-depleted T cells, or PBMCs came the material, which was cDNA or gDNA.

The germline gives CDR1 SGHVS, CDR2 FQNEAQ. The CDR3 length is 14 residues. The V segment lost 2 bases and the J segment 7 bases; nucleotides outside the gene matches: 3. The repertoire was sequenced with immunoSEQ multiplex PCR; TCRdb's copy has only in-frame clones and lacks some. The table has some 250,000 clones, roughly 86% seen once. Individuals aged 18 to 89 years were recruited from 24 US areas. This sequence originates from a woman in her thirties or forties with acute COVID-19. This rearrangement joins TRBV7-8 to TRBJ2-1, with 9 bases aligning to TRBD2. Sequenced: PBMCs or T cells enriched from blood (not recorded which). Here the CDR3 reads CASSLLAGMNEQFF. CDR3 nucleotide sequence: TGTGCCAGCAGCTTACTAGCGGGGATGAATGAGCAGTTCTTC.